The source of this T cell receptor (beta chain) is a study of shared clonotypes between healthy human individuals. Deep-level assay runs were performed. The table came from immunoSEQ multiplex PCR; TCRdb's copy has only in-frame clones and leaves some out. In the table there are over a million clones, around 76% of which are singletons. Trimming removed 4 bases from V and 7 bases from J; junction bases left unmatched: 12. Germline lookup yields CDR1 SGHDT and CDR2 YYEEEE. The CDR3 has 16 amino acids. V and J are TRBV5-6 and TRBJ2-1; 9 positions match TRBD2. The TCR was taken from a man in his late teens or twenties in good health. Sample: memory CD4+ T cells sorted from blood. Regarding subset: CD45RA-negative fraction. CDR3 nucleotide sequence: TGTGCCAGCAGCCCTACGGAGCGGGGGGAGTCTAATGAGCAGTTCTTC. As protein: CASSPTERGESNEQFF.